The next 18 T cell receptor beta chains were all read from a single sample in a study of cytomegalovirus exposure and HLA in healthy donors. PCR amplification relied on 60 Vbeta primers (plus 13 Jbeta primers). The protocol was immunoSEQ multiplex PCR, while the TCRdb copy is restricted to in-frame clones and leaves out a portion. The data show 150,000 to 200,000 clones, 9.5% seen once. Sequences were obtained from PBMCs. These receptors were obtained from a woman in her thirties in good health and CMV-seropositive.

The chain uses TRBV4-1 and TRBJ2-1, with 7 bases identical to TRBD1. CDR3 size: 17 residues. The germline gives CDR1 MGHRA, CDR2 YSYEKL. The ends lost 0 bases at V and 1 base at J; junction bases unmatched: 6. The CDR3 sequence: CASSQDEARGSYNEQFF. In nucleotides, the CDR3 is TGCGCCAGCAGCCAAGATGAGGCCAGGGGGTCCTACAATGAGCAGTTCTTC.

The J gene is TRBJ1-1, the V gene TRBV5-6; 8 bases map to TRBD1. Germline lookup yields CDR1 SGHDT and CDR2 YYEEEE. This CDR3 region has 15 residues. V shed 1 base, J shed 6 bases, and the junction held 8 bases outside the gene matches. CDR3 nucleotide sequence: TGTGCCAGCAGCTTGTTTACCGGACAGGGCCCTGAAGCTTTCTTT. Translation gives CASSLFTGQGPEAFF.

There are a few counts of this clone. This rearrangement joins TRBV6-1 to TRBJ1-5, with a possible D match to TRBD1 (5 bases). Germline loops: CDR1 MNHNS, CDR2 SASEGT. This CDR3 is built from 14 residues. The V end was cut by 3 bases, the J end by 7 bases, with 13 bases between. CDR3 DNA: TGTGCCAGCAGTGATAGGGTCAGGGCCCAGCCCCAGCATTTT. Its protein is CASSDRVRAQPQHF.

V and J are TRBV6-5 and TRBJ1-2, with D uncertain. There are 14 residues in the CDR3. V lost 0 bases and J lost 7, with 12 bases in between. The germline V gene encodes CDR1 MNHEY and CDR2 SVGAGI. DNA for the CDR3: TGTGCCAGCAGTTACTCGACCGCAGGAGGTGGCTACACCTTC. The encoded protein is CASSYSTAGGGYTF.

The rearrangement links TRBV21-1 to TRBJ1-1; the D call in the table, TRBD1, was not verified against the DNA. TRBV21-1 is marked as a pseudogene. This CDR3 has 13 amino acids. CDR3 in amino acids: CASSRTGCTEAFF. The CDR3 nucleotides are TGTGCCAGCAGCAGGACAGGGTGCACTGAAGCTTTCTTT.

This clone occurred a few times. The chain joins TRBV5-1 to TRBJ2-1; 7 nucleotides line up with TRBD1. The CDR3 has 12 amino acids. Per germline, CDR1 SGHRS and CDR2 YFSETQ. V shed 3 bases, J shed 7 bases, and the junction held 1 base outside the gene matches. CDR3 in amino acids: CASSSQGNEQFF. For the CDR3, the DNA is TGCGCCAGCAGCTCACAGGGGAATGAGCAGTTCTTC.

CDR3: CAIGGRSSYEQYF. Here the CDR3 DNA reads TGTGCTATCGGCGGGAGGAGCTCCTACGAGCAGTACTTC. The V gene is TRBV12-5, the J gene TRBJ2-7, with 8 bases lining up with TRBD2. V shed 10 bases and J 0 bases; nucleotides not matched to a gene: 5. The CDR3 extends over 13 amino acids. Germline CDR1 LGHNT, CDR2 FRNRAP.

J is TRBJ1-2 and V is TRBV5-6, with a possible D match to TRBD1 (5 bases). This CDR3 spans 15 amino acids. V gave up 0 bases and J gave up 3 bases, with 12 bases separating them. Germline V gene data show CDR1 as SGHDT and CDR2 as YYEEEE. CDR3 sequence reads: CASSLGTTNYYGYTF. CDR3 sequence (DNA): TGTGCCAGCAGCTTGGGGACAACCAACTACTATGGCTACACCTTC.

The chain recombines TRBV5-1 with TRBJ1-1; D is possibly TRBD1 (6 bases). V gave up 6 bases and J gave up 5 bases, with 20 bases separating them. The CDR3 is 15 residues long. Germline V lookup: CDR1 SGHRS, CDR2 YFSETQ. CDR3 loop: CASTPMGGLETEAFF. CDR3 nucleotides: TGCGCCAGCACCCCTATGGGGGGGCTCGAGACTGAAGCTTTCTTT.

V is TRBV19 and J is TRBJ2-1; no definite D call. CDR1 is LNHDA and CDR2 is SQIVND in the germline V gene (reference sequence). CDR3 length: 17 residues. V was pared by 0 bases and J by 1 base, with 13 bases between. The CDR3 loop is CASSIDAPTTSYNEQFF. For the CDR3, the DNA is TGTGCCAGTAGTATAGATGCACCTACTACTTCCTACAATGAGCAGTTCTTC. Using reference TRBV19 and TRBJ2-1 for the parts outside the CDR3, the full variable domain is DGGITQSPKYLFRKEGQNVTLSCEQNLNHDAMYWYRQDPGQGLRLIYYSQIVNDFQKGDIAEGYSVSREKKESFPLTVTSAQKNPTAFYLCASSIDAPTTSYNEQFFGPGTRLTVL.

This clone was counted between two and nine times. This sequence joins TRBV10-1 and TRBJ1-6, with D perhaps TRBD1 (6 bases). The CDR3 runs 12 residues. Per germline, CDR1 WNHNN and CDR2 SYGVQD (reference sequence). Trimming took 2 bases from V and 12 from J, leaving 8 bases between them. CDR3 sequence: CASSEGQRPLHF. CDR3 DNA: TGCGCCAGCAGTGAGGGACAGAGACCCCTCCACTTT.

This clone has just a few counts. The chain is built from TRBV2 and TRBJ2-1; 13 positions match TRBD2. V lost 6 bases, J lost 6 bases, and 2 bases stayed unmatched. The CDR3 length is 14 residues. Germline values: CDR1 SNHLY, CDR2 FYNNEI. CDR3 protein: CASSGTSGTNEQFF. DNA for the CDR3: TGTGCCAGCAGCGGGACTAGCGGGACCAATGAGCAGTTCTTC. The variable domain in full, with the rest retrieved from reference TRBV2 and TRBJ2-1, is EPEVTQTPSHQVTQMGQEVILRCVPISNHLYFYWYRQILGQKVEFLVSFYNNEISEKSEIFDDQFSVERPDGSNFTLKIRSTKLEDSAMYFCASSGTSGTNEQFFGPGTRLTVL.

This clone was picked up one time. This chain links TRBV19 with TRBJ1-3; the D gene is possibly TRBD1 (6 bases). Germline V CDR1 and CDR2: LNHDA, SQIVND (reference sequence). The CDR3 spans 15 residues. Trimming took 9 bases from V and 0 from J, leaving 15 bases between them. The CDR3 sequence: CARAVQGSSGNTIYF. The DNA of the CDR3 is TGTGCCAGAGCCGTTCAGGGGAGCTCTGGAAACACCATATATTTT.

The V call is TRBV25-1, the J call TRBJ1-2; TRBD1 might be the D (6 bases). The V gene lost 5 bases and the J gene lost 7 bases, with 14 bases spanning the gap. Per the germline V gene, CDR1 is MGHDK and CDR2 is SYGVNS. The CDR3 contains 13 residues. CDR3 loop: CASSRDTLRGYTF. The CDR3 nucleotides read TGTGCCAGCAGTCGGGACACCCTGCGTGGCTACACCTTC.

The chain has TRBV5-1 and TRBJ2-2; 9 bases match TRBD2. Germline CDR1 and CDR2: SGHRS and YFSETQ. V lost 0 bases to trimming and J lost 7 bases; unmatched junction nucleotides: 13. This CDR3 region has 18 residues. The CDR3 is CASSLGGGFSGRDGELFF. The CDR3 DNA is TGCGCCAGCAGCTTGGGCGGCGGGTTTAGCGGGAGAGACGGGGAGCTGTTTTTT.

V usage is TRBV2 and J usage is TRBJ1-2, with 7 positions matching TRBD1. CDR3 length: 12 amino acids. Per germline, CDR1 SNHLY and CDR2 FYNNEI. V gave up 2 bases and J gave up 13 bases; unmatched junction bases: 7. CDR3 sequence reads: CASSERTGRPTF. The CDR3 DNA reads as TGTGCCAGCAGTGAAAGGACAGGCCGCCCCACCTTC. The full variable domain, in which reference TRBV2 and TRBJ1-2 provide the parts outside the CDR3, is EPEVTQTPSHQVTQMGQEVILRCVPISNHLYFYWYRQILGQKVEFLVSFYNNEISEKSEIFDDQFSVERPDGSNFTLKIRSTKLEDSAMYFCASSERTGRPTFGSGTRLTVV.

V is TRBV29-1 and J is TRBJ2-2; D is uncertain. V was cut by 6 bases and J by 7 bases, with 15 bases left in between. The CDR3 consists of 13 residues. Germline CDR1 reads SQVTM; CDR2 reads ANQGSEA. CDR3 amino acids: CSVAISFGGELFF. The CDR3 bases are TGCAGCGTCGCCATTAGCTTTGGCGGGGAGCTGTTTTTT.

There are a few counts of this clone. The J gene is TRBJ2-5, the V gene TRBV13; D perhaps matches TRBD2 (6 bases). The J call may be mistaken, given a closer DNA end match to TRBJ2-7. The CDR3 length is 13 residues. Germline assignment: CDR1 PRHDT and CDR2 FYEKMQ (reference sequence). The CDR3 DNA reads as TGTGCCAGCAGAGGCGGACTATCCTACGAGCAGTACTTC. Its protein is CASRGGLSYEQYF.